The 16 T cell receptor beta chains below were found in one sample sequenced in a study of T cell repertoires in cytomegalovirus infection. Via MiXCR, TCRdb re-called the reads, giving one row per CDR3 protein. The table has 900,000 to 950,000 distinct CDR3 sequences, approximately 31% seen once. These receptors' targets are unknown. The starting material was cultured CD8+ T cells from PBMCs, obtained from culture after CMV antigen stimulation. The source is a human donor in good health (CMV status not recorded). Some clones in this sample may be carry-over from other donors' samples.

This clonotype was counted between two and nine times. For the CDR3, the DNA is TGTGCCCGGACAGCAGCGAACACTGAAGCTTTCTTT. This sequence encodes CARTAANTEAFF. V usage is TRBV2 and J usage is TRBJ1-1, with a possible D match to TRBD1 (6 bases). Trimming stripped 11 bases from V and 1 base from J, with 11 bases between. CDR1 and CDR2 from the germline V gene are SNHLY and FYNNEI. The CDR3 extends over 12 amino acids.

This clonotype was counted between two and nine times. The chain recombines TRBV4-1 with TRBJ1-2; D not certain. Germline V gene data show CDR1 as MGHRA and CDR2 as YSYEKL. Trimming took 4 bases from V and 0 from J, leaving 9 bases between them. This CDR3 is built from 14 residues. The CDR3 nucleotides read TGCGCCAGCAGCCCCGAGGGATCTAACTATGGCTACACCTTC. This encodes CASSPEGSNYGYTF.

This clonotype came up a few times. This chain joins TRBV6-1 and TRBJ1-2, with 11 bases matching TRBD1. The V segment lost 5 bases and the J segment 2 bases; nucleotides outside the gene matches: 10. CDR3 length equals 17 residues. Germline V gives CDR1 MNHNS, CDR2 SASEGT. The DNA of the CDR3 is TGTGCCAGCAGTAACCGGGACAGGGGGGTGATCAACTATGGCTACACCTTC. Its protein is CASSNRDRGVINYGYTF.

This clonotype was recorded a few times. The chain combines TRBV27 with TRBJ2-3, with D perhaps TRBD2 (7 bases). CDR1 and CDR2 from the germline V gene are MNHEY and SMNVEV (reference sequence). V was shortened by 5 bases and J by 2 bases, with 17 bases between the two germline ends. The CDR3 covers 16 residues. CDR3 nucleotide sequence: TGTGCCAGCAGTATCACCCTACGGGGGGCCACAGATACGCAGTATTTT. Amino acid sequence: CASSITLRGATDTQYF.

This clonotype appeared a few times. The chain links TRBV20-1 to TRBJ2-5; the match to TRBD2 covers 13 bases. J gave up 5 bases and V 6 bases, and 6 bases lay outside the gene matches. CDR1 and CDR2 (germline): DFQATT, SNEGSKA (reference sequence). The CDR3 runs 14 residues. CDR3 amino acids: CSAPMGLAGETQYF. The CDR3 bases are TGCAGTGCCCCTATGGGACTAGCGGGGGAGACCCAGTACTTC.

The chain couples TRBV7-6 to TRBJ2-4; tentatively, D is TRBD2 (6 bases). Germline V CDR1 and CDR2: SGHVS, FNYEAQ. The V gene lost 1 base and the J gene lost 8 bases, with 12 bases spanning the gap. CDR3 length equals 14 residues. The CDR3 DNA reads as TGTGCCAGCAGCTTAGTGGCAAGGGAGGACATTCAGTACTTC. Amino acids: CASSLVAREDIQYF.

This chain links TRBV7-9 with TRBJ2-4, with a weak D call TRBD2 (5 bases). Trimming removed 1 base at V and 3 bases at J, with 7 bases between. Germline CDR1 and CDR2: SEHNR and FQNEAQ (reference sequence). The CDR3 spans 14 residues. CDR3 protein: CASSLVEGKNIQYF. CDR3 coding DNA: TGTGCCAGCAGCTTAGTCGAGGGCAAAAACATTCAGTACTTC.

The rearrangement joins TRBV12-3 or TRBV12-4 to TRBJ2-3; a weak D match, TRBD2 (6 bases). Trimming took 6 bases from V and 1 from J, leaving 20 bases between them. This CDR3 spans 17 amino acids. In nucleotides, the CDR3 is TGTGCCAGCAGCCACGGGACTCCGGTTGGGCGCACAGATACGCAGTATTTT. Translated, it gives CASSHGTPVGRTDTQYF.

This clonotype appeared a few times. The genes are TRBV7-3 and TRBJ2-1; 8 bases agree with TRBD1. J gave up 1 base and V 4 bases, and 3 bases lay outside the gene matches. The V gene's germline CDR1 is SGHTA and CDR2 FQGTGA. The CDR3 consists of 15 residues. CDR3 residues: CASSYQGASYNEQFF. The CDR3 nucleotides read TGTGCCAGCAGCTACCAGGGGGCTTCCTACAATGAGCAGTTCTTC. The entire variable domain, with the rest obtained from reference TRBV7-3 and TRBJ2-1, is as follows: GAGVSQTPSNKVTEKGKYVELRCDPISGHTALYWYRQSLGQGPEFLIYFQGTGAADDSGLPNDRFFAVRPEGSVSTLKIQRTERGDSAVYLCASSYQGASYNEQFFGPGTRLTVL.

The CDR3 coding sequence is TGCGCCAGCAGCCATCCGAGGGGGAATTCACCCCTCCACTTT. This gives the protein CASSHPRGNSPLHF. This chain links TRBV4-1 with TRBJ1-6; the D gene is possibly TRBD1 (6 bases). The germline CDR1 and CDR2 sequences are MGHRA and YSYEKL. Trimming pared 3 bases from V and 7 bases from J, leaving 10 bases between. This CDR3 is 14 amino acids long.

This rearrangement joins TRBV12-5 to TRBJ2-7, with TRBD1 as a possible D gene (6 bases). Trimming took 2 bases from V and 3 from J, leaving 14 bases between them. In germline, CDR1 is LGHNT, CDR2 FRNRAP. The CDR3 consists of 15 residues. The DNA of the CDR3 is TGTGCTAGTGGTTTGCCTTGGACAGATAACTACGAGCAGTACTTC. Amino acid sequence: CASGLPWTDNYEQYF. Full variable domain (remainder filled in from reference TRBV12-5 and TRBJ2-7): DARVTQTPRHKVTEMGQEVTMRCQPILGHNTVFWYRQTMMQGLELLAYFRNRAPLDDSGMPKDRFSAEMPDATLATLKIQPSEPRDSAVYFCASGLPWTDNYEQYFGPGTRLTVT.

The rearrangement links TRBV12-3 or TRBV12-4 to TRBJ1-5; D remains unclear. Deletions cut 8 bases from V and 0 bases from J, with 11 bases between. The CDR3 totals 14 residues. CDR3 protein: CASGSGYSNQPQHF. The CDR3 coding sequence is TGTGCCAGCGGGTCGGGGTATAGCAATCAGCCCCAGCATTTT.

The chain couples TRBV2 to TRBJ1-1; no clear D. From germline, CDR1 is SNHLY and CDR2 FYNNEI. The CDR3 runs 11 residues. The V and J ends lost 6 bases and 8 bases respectively, with 10 bases between them. The CDR3 nucleotides are TGTGCCAGCAGCGGTCTCCGAGAAGCTTTCTTT. It yields the protein CASSGLREAFF.

V is TRBV9 and J is TRBJ1-2; the D is unclear. Germline assignment: CDR1 SGDLS and CDR2 YYNGEE. This CDR3 region has 14 residues. The V end was cut by 0 bases, the J end by 6 bases, with 12 bases between. The CDR3: CASSVDLVRHGYTF. DNA for the CDR3: TGTGCCAGCAGCGTAGATCTTGTCAGACATGGCTACACCTTC.

This chain uses TRBV9 with TRBJ2-3; TRBD2 agrees at 10 bases. V shed 3 bases, J shed 2 bases, and the junction held 6 bases outside the gene matches. CDR3 size: 16 residues. Germline V lookup: CDR1 SGDLS, CDR2 YYNGEE. The CDR3 DNA reads as TGTGCCAGCAGCGAAATAGCGGGGGGATCCACAGATACGCAGTATTTT. Translation gives CASSEIAGGSTDTQYF.

In regard to this clonotype: A much larger clone is a single base away; this may be a read error. V gene TRBV12-3 or TRBV12-4 combines with J gene TRBJ1-1; the D is unclear. Trimming stripped 6 bases from V and 4 bases from J, with 12 bases between. The CDR3 totals 13 residues. Here the CDR3 reads CASRVDTSTEAFF. The CDR3 DNA reads TGTGCCAGCAGAGTCGACACCAGCACTGAAGCTTTCTTT.